A selection of T cell receptor beta chains follows, all from one sample in a study of post-analysis software for immune sequencing data. TCRdb reanalysed the PCR reads using MiXCR and keeps one entry per CDR3 protein. The table includes fewer than 850,000 distinct CDR3 sequences, roughly 30% detected once. Sequences were obtained from blood. These TCRs come from a girl between 5 and 17 years old with multiple sclerosis. CDR3s include the opening cysteine and the closing phenylalanine or tryptophan. A D gene is named only where the DNA matches it firmly.

V,length,D,J,CDR3
TRBV12-3/TRBV12-4,16,-,TRBJ2-7,CVSSGRTGKRAYEQYF
TRBV20-1,13,TRBD1,-,CSATAGGGSEQYF
TRBV29-1,10,-,TRBJ1-1,CSDGPEEAFF
TRBV3-1,17,-,TRBJ2-1,CASSQEEEWNSYNEQFF
TRBV29-1,12,-,TRBJ2-1,CSVGSPGGEQFF
TRBV7-2,19,TRBD2,TRBJ2-5,CASSLVIHGLAGGQETQYF
TRBV15,11,-,TRBJ2-3,CATSPEDTQYF
TRBV7-9,14,-,TRBJ2-1,CASSFTGKGNEQFF
TRBV3-1,17,TRBD2,TRBJ2-5,CASSQRTSGRAYETQYF
TRBV28,14,-,TRBJ1-2,CASSPRQGGAGYTF
TRBV29-1,13,TRBD1,TRBJ1-6,CSVGQARDSPLHF
TRBV28,12,-,TRBJ2-3,CASNERTDTQYF
TRBV7-2,13,-,TRBJ1-2,CASGMGRGYGYTF
TRBV29-1,17,-,TRBJ1-2,CSVDNPPTGPINYGYTF
TRBV9,15,-,TRBJ2-7,CASSNKAGSSYEQYF
TRBV4-3,13,-,TRBJ2-3,CASSQGVSDTQYF
TRBV4-3,15,TRBD2,TRBJ2-7,CASSQDTSGSYEQYF
TRBV6-5,13,-,TRBJ1-2,CASSYSRGNGYTF
TRBV27,17,TRBD1,TRBJ2-3,CASSLWETGGASDTQYF
TRBV20-1,16,-,TRBJ2-1,CSAREDLPHSYNEQFF
TRBV20-1,14,TRBD1,TRBJ2-1,CSAPPGTGGHEQFF
TRBV9,13,-,TRBJ2-1,CASSVGLANEQFF
TRBV10-3,14,-,TRBJ2-5,CAISEGRSGETQYF
TRBV28,14,-,TRBJ2-7,CASSQDRATYEQYF
TRBV11-2,16,-,TRBJ2-3,CASLGPGADGTDTQYF
TRBV25-1,16,TRBD1,TRBJ2-1,CASSERQGSGYNEQFF
TRBV20-1,12,-,TRBJ1-1,CSAQGHSWGAFF
TRBV29-1,13,-,TRBJ2-5,CSGGLARQETQYF
TRBV27,17,-,TRBJ2-4,CASGRGGPPVAKNIQYF
TRBV5-5,14,TRBD1,TRBJ1-4,CASSSDRVDEKLFF
TRBV14,14,-,TRBJ1-4,CASSPFRGNEKLFF
TRBV5-1,16,TRBD2,TRBJ2-3,CASREGLAGGQNTQYF
TRBV20-1,14,-,TRBJ2-3,CSARDMGRIDTQYF
TRBV2,14,-,TRBJ2-2,CASSEFLNTGELFF
TRBV2,9,-,TRBJ2-3,CASPPDPYF
TRBV28,14,-,TRBJ2-3,CASNEAGAPDTQYF
TRBV19,14,-,TRBJ1-1,CASSIGWGYTEAFF
TRBV18,13,-,-,CASSRDARDEQYF
TRBV6-2/TRBV6-3,15,-,TRBJ2-3,CASRPVMGRTDTQYF
TRBV12-3/TRBV12-4,15,-,TRBJ1-2,CASSPGSLPNYGYTF
TRBV4-2,18,-,TRBJ2-4,CASSQDGPAAGAKNIQYF
TRBV7-9,16,TRBD1,TRBJ2-1,CASSLSPRTGGDEQFF
TRBV28,14,-,TRBJ2-6,CASRGMAGANVLTF
TRBV29-1,10,-,TRBJ1-1,CSVWTYEAFF
TRBV28,15,TRBD2,TRBJ2-1,CASSFPTSGYNEQFF
TRBV11-2,12,-,TRBJ2-1,CASSLPRLEQFF
TRBV6-5,16,TRBD2,TRBJ2-1,CASSYSRSGSPNEQFF
TRBV28,15,-,TRBJ2-7,CASSPYQRQTYEQYF
TRBV2,13,TRBD1,TRBJ1-2,CATTDREKSGYTF
TRBV2,13,-,TRBJ2-1,CASSERDYNEQFF
TRBV6-2/TRBV6-3,13,-,TRBJ2-5,CASSRMYQETQYF
TRBV5-1,17,-,TRBJ2-7,CASSQQQGRNLGNEQYF
TRBV20-1,14,-,TRBJ2-5,CSASSTTAGETQYF
TRBV5-1,15,-,TRBJ1-1,CASSFSGEMNTEAFF
TRBV7-2,17,TRBD2,TRBJ2-1,CASSPRTSGGQGNEQFF
TRBV6-6,17,-,TRBJ1-4,CASRETVGIATNEKLFF
TRBV28,16,-,TRBJ2-3,CASSPGTREPADTQYF